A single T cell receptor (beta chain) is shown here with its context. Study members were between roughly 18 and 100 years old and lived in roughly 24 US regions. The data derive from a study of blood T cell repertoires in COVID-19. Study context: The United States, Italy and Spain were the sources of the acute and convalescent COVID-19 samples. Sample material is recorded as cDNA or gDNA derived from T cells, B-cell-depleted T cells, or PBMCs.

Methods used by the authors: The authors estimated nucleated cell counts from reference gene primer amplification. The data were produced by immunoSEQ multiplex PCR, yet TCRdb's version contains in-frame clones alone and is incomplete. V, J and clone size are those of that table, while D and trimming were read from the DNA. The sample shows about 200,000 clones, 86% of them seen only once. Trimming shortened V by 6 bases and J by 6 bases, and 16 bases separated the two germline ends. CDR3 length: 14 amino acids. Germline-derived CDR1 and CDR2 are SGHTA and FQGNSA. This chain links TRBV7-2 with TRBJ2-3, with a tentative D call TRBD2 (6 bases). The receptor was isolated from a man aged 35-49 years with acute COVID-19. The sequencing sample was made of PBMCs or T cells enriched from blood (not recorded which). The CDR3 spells CASSQNGGPDTQYF. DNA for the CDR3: TGTGCCAGCAGTCAAAACGGAGGGCCGGATACGCAGTATTTT.